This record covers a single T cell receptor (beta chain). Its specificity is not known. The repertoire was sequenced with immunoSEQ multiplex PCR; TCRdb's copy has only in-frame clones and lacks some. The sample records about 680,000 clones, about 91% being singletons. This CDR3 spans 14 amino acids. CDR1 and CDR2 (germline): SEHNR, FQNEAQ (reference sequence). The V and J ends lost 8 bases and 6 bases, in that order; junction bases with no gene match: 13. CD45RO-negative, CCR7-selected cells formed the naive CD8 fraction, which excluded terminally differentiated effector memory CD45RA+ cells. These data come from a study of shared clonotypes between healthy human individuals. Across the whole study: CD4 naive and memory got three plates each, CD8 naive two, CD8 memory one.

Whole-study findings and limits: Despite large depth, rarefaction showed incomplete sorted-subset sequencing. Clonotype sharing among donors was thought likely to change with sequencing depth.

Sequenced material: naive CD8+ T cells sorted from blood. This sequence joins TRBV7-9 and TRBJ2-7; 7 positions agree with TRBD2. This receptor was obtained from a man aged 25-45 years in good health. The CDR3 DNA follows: TGTGCCAGCGAGGCCCCCGGCAGGGAGGGCGAGCAGTACTTC. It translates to CASEAPGREGEQYF.